This T cell receptor (beta chain) was recorded in a study of blood T cell repertoires in COVID-19. At the level of the study: The United States, Italy and Spain provided the acute and convalescent COVID-19 samples.

This CDR3 has 13 residues. V gave up 3 bases and J gave up 6 bases, with 10 bases separating them. From germline, CDR1 is PRHDT and CDR2 FYEKMQ (reference sequence). Method: immunoSEQ multiplex PCR; TCRdb's copy keeps in-frame clones and lacks some. Of roughly 260,000 clones listed, 87% were seen once; the top ten hold 2% to 3%. The chain uses TRBV13 and TRBJ2-3; no clear D gene. The origin of this receptor is a woman aged 25-40 years with acute COVID-19. Sequencing input: PBMCs or T cells enriched from blood (not recorded which). The CDR3 reads CASSLAAPDTQYF. CDR3 sequence (DNA): TGTGCCAGCAGCTTGGCCGCCCCGGATACGCAGTATTTT.